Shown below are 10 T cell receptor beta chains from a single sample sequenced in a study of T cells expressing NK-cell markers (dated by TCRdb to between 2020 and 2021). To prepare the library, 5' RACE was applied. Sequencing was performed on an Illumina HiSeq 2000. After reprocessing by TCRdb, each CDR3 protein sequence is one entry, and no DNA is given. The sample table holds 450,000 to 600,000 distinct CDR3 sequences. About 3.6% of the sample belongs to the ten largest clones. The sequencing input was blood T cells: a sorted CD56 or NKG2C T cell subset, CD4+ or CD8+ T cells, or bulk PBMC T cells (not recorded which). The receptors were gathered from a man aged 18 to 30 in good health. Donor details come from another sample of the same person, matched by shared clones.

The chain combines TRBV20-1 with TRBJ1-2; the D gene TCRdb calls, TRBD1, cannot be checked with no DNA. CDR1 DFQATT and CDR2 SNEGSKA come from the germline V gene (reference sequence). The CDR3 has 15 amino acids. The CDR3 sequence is CSARDGTGGNYGYTF.

The CDR3 here is CASSPRASGRPNEQFF. V and J are TRBV18 and TRBJ2-1; TCRdb proposes TRBD2, but this gene call is untestable without DNA. Germline CDR1 reads KGHSH; CDR2 reads LQKENI. The CDR3 sequence is 16 residues long. The entire variable domain, with the rest obtained from reference TRBV18 and TRBJ2-1, is as follows: NAGVMQNPRHLVRRRGQEARLRCSPMKGHSHVYWYRQLPEEGLKFMVYLQKENIIDESGMPKERFSAEFPKEGPSILRIQQVVRGDSAAYFCASSPRASGRPNEQFFGPGTRLTVL.

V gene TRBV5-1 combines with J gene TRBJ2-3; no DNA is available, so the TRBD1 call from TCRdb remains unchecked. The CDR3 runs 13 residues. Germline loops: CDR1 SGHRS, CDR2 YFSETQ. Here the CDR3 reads CASTSTGEGVQYF.

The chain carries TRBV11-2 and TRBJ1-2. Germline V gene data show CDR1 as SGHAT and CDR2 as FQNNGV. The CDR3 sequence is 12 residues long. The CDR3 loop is CASRQIGDGYTF.

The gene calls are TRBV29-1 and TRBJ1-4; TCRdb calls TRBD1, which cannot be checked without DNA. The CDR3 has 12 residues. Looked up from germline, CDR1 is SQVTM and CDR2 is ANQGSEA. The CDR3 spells CSAGRGGEKLFF.

The CDR3 sequence is CASSSLTELTEAFF. The gene calls are TRBV12-3 or TRBV12-4 and TRBJ1-1. The CDR3 runs 14 residues.

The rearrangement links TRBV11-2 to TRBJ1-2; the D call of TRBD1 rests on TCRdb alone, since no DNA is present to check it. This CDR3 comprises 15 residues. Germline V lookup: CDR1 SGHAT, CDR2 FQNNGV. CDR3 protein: CASSLDRTGGYGYTF.

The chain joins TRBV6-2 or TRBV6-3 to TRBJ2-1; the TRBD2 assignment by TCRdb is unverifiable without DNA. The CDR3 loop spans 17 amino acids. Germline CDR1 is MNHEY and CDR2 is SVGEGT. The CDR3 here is CASSYSPTSGLYNEQFF.

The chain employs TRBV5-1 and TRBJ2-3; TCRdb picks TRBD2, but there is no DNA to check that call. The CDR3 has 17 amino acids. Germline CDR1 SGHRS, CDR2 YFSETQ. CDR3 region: CASSLGTSGRQTDTQYF.

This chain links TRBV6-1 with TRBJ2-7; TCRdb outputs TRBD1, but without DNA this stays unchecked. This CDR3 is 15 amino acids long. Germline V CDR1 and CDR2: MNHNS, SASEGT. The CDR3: CASRSDRELSLEQYF.